These 25 T cell receptor beta chains were all obtained from the same sample, sequenced in a study of blood T cell repertoires in COVID-19 (TCRdb year 2020). The receptor library was made with the immunoSEQ multiplex PCR assay. TCRdb took over this immuneACCESS table, retaining in-frame rearrangements with V and J assigned. Such tables are incomplete; in checked studies, under half of the missing clones stem from an unresolved V gene, and the remainder is unexplained. The sample table records approximately 200,000 clones; approximately 78% of these occur just once. The ten most abundant clones make up roughly 10% of the sample. The sample consisted of peripheral blood. All receptors derive from an elderly woman with COVID-19, enrolled during active disease.

This clone was counted once. The chain's CDR3 is CASSPAGGSTDTQYF. The CDR3 region has the DNA TGTGCCAGCTCACCTGCTGGAGGGAGCACAGATACGCAGTATTTT. The chain has TRBV18 and TRBJ2-3; possibly TRBD2 for D (6 bases). CDR1 and CDR2 (germline): KGHSH, LQKENI. Trimming stripped 3 bases from V and 0 bases from J, with 10 bases between. The CDR3 extends over 15 amino acids.

This chain uses TRBV7-9 with TRBJ1-5, with TRBD1 as a possible D gene (6 bases). CDR1 is SEHNR, CDR2 FQNEAQ, per germline (reference sequence). V was cut by 3 bases and J by 8 bases, with 17 bases left in between. The CDR3 is 15 amino acids. The CDR3 region is CASSLGRGPGEPQHF. CDR3 in DNA: TGTGCCAGCAGCTTGGGCAGGGGTCCCGGTGAGCCCCAGCATTTT.

As regards this clone: Other DNA sequences of this sample code for an identical CDR3. The gene calls are TRBV6-5 and TRBJ2-5, with D perhaps matching TRBD1 (5 bases). Deletions cut 0 bases from V and 5 bases from J, with 13 bases between. The CDR3 sequence is 15 residues long. The V gene's germline CDR1 is MNHEY and CDR2 SVGAGI. The CDR3 region is CASSYSGQGGETQYF. The CDR3 DNA follows: TGTGCCAGCAGTTACTCAGGGCAGGGTGGGGAGACCCAGTACTTC.

This chain connects TRBV3-1 (or the pseudogene TRBV3-2) to TRBJ2-7, with D perhaps matching TRBD2 (7 bases). V was cut by 6 bases and J by 3 bases, with 15 bases left in between. Germline CDR1 is LGHDT and CDR2 is YNNKEL (reference sequence). The CDR3 is made up of 14 amino acids. CDR3 region: CASSLGGAGYEQYF. The CDR3 DNA is TGTGCCAGCAGTTTGGGGGGGGCGGGCTACGAGCAGTACTTC.

The chain couples TRBV11-3 to TRBJ2-2; unclear D gene. CDR3 length equals 17 residues. The germline CDR1 and CDR2 sequences are SGHNT and YENEEA. The V end lost 1 base, the J end lost 4 bases, and 16 bases lay between the germline ends. The CDR3 sequence is CASSLAGFGTITGELFF. As DNA, the CDR3 is TGTGCCAGCAGCTTAGCGGGTTTCGGTACGATCACCGGGGAGCTGTTTTTT.

The V call is TRBV24-1, the J call TRBJ1-5; tentatively, D is TRBD1 (5 bases). With 4 bases removed from V and 1 base from J, the gap between germline ends came to 13 bases. The CDR3 loop spans 16 amino acids. Germline V gene lookup returns CDR1 KGHDR and CDR2 SFDVKD. This CDR3 reads CATSEGGTGSNQPQHF. Here the CDR3 DNA reads TGTGCCACCAGTGAGGGCGGGACGGGGAGCAATCAGCCCCAGCATTTT.

The chain couples TRBV6-5 to TRBJ1-2; 10 bases map to TRBD1. Germline-derived CDR1 and CDR2 are MNHEY and SVGAGI. Trimming removed 6 bases from V and 8 bases from J; junction bases left unmatched: 6. The CDR3 has 13 amino acids. The CDR3 loop reads CASRRQGARGYTF. The CDR3 DNA reads as TGTGCCAGCAGACGACAGGGGGCCCGCGGCTACACCTTC.

The chain couples TRBV18 to TRBJ1-2; 7 bases align to TRBD1. In germline, CDR1 is KGHSH, CDR2 LQKENI. V trimming: 3 bases; J trimming: 4 bases; junction bases outside the gene matches: 5. CDR3 length: 14 amino acids. CDR3 residues: CASSPSTGSYGYTF. The DNA of the CDR3 is TGTGCCAGCTCACCCTCGACAGGGAGCTATGGCTACACCTTC.

This sequence joins TRBV28 and TRBJ1-5, with TRBD1 as a possible D gene (6 bases). V was trimmed by 3 bases and J by 5 bases, leaving 20 bases between them. Germline V gene data show CDR1 as MDHEN and CDR2 as SYDVKM. This CDR3 is built from 17 residues. In DNA form, the CDR3 reads TGTGCCAGCAGTTTTAATGTTGGGAGGGGGTCTTATCAGCCCCAGCATTTT. Its translation: CASSFNVGRGSYQPQHF.

The V call is TRBV2, the J call TRBJ1-6; D remains ambiguous. V lost 3 bases, J lost 0 bases, and 3 bases lay in between. CDR3 length: 14 amino acids. The germline gives CDR1 SNHLY, CDR2 FYNNEI. CDR3 DNA: TGTGCCAGCAGTGACAGCTCCTATAATTCACCCCTCCACTTT. This encodes CASSDSSYNSPLHF.

The chain joins TRBV6-2 or TRBV6-3 to TRBJ1-5; D remains ambiguous. Trimming removed 3 bases at V and 3 bases at J, with 21 bases between. The CDR3 covers 18 residues. Germline lookup yields CDR1 MNHEY and CDR2 SVGEGT. The CDR3 protein is CASSYTFRVLNYNQPQHF. The CDR3 bases are TGTGCCAGCAGTTATACTTTCCGGGTCCTAAACTACAATCAGCCCCAGCATTTT.

J is TRBJ2-2 and V is TRBV6-5; 10 positions match TRBD1. V shed 8 bases and J 12 bases; nucleotides not matched to a gene: 9. This CDR3 has 13 residues. Per the germline V gene, CDR1 is MNHEY and CDR2 is SVGAGI. Here the CDR3 DNA reads TGTGCCAGCCCGGCGGAGGACAGGGGGAAGCTGTTTTTT. It encodes CASPAEDRGKLFF.

The chain is built from TRBV28 and TRBJ2-1; 11 positions match TRBD2. The length of the CDR3 is 18 residues. The junction had 11 bases not matched to a gene; V was cut back by 5 bases and J by 2 bases. Germline V gives CDR1 MDHEN, CDR2 SYDVKM. As DNA, the CDR3 is TGTGCCAGCAGTGCATATAGCGGGAGGGTCAGTCCCTACAATGAGCAGTTCTTC. This translates into CASSAYSGRVSPYNEQFF.

The J gene is TRBJ1-2, the V gene TRBV4-2, with D maybe TRBD1 (5 bases). The CDR3 consists of 14 residues. V lost 3 bases and J lost 4, with 12 bases in between. CDR1 is LGHNA, CDR2 YNFKEQ, per germline. The CDR3 DNA reads as TGTGCCAGCAGCCAGCAGACAGAATCCTATGGCTACACCTTC. It translates to CASSQQTESYGYTF.

The rearrangement uses TRBV29-1 and TRBJ1-3, with 8 bases fitting TRBD1. Germline loops: CDR1 SQVTM, CDR2 ANQGSEA. The CDR3 contains 14 residues. J was trimmed by 3 bases and V by 3 bases; bases with no gene match: 4. The CDR3 DNA reads TGCAGCGTTGAGCAGGGGGCAGTTGGAAACACCATATATTTT. It encodes CSVEQGAVGNTIYF.

This clone was counted only a few times. The chain links TRBV5-3 to TRBJ2-1; 8 bases are a match to TRBD2. TRBV5-3 is sorted into the ORF group, with uncertain function. The trim removed 9 bases at V and 7 bases at J, leaving 12 bases unmatched. This CDR3 contains 14 residues. CDR3 sequence reads: CAMVTSGGRNEQFF. Written as DNA, the CDR3 is TGTGCCATGGTCACTAGCGGAGGACGAAATGAGCAGTTCTTC.

The chain has TRBV5-1 and TRBJ2-5, with a possible D match to TRBD2 (6 bases). V was clipped by 6 bases and J by 4 bases, with 13 bases between them. CDR3 length equals 13 residues. Germline CDR1 SGHRS, CDR2 YFSETQ. The CDR3 DNA reads as TGCGCCAGCACCCTAATCGGGGGAGAGACCCAGTACTTC. Residues: CASTLIGGETQYF.

This sequence joins TRBV18 and TRBJ2-1, with a tentative D call TRBD1 (6 bases). The CDR3 is made up of 12 amino acids. Germline loops: CDR1 KGHSH, CDR2 LQKENI. V was cut by 6 bases and J by 7 bases, with 10 bases left in between. The CDR3 protein is CASSGAQNEQFF. For the CDR3, the DNA is TGTGCCAGCTCGGGGGCACAAAATGAGCAGTTCTTC.

This clone was seen a single time. This rearrangement joins TRBV24-1 to TRBJ2-2; 7 nucleotides agree with TRBD1. The ends lost 0 bases at V and 3 bases at J; junction bases unmatched: 3. The CDR3 sequence is 16 residues long. The germline gives CDR1 KGHDR, CDR2 SFDVKD. The chain's CDR3 is CATSDLGQGDTGELFF. The CDR3 DNA reads as TGTGCCACCAGTGATTTGGGGCAGGGGGACACCGGGGAGCTGTTTTTT.

This chain links TRBV28 with TRBJ2-7, with TRBD2 as a possible D gene (6 bases). V was shortened by 4 bases and J by 1 base, with 17 bases between the two germline ends. CDR1 and CDR2 (germline): MDHEN, SYDVKM. CDR3 size: 16 residues. Here the CDR3 reads CASSWEAGQSSYEQYF. CDR3 DNA: TGTGCCAGCAGTTGGGAGGCAGGCCAGAGTTCCTACGAGCAGTACTTC.

J is TRBJ2-7 and V is TRBV4-1; 10 bases are a match to TRBD2. Losses at the gene ends were 1 base for V and 4 bases for J; bases not matched to a gene: 4. Germline V CDR1 and CDR2: MGHRA, YSYEKL. CDR3 size: 15 residues. The CDR3 DNA sequence: TGCGCCAGCAGCCAAGGGACTAGCGGACTTTACGAGCAGTACTTC. Protein sequence: CASSQGTSGLYEQYF.

The V gene is TRBV6-6, the J gene TRBJ1-3, with D possibly matching TRBD1 (5 bases). The CDR3 length is 14 residues. The ends were cut back, 2 bases at V and 4 bases at J, with 9 bases in the middle. The germline V gene has CDR1 MNHNY and CDR2 SVGAGI (reference sequence). CDR3 in DNA: TGTGCCAGCAGTTACGCAGGGCTCGGAAACACCATATATTTT. Protein sequence: CASSYAGLGNTIYF.

Many counts were recorded for this clone. The V call is TRBV10-3, the J call TRBJ2-1; 8 bases fit TRBD2. The V gene end was trimmed by 5 bases and the J gene end by 3 bases; junction bases not matched to a gene: 6. The CDR3 length is 15 residues. Germline V gene lookup returns CDR1 ENHRY and CDR2 SYGVKD. The CDR3 coding sequence is TGTGCCATCAGTCAATTAGCGGGAATCTACAATGAGCAGTTCTTC. This codes for CAISQLAGIYNEQFF.

This clone was detected once. The chain uses TRBV10-3 and TRBJ2-7, with D possibly TRBD1 on 6 matching bases. Germline CDR1 reads ENHRY; CDR2 reads SYGVKD. The V end lost 4 bases, the J end lost 0 bases, and 13 bases lay between the germline ends. The CDR3 loop spans 15 amino acids. CDR3 sequence reads: CAISASSDSSYEQYF. The CDR3 nucleotides are TGTGCCATCAGTGCATCATCGGACAGCTCCTACGAGCAGTACTTC.

V is TRBV7-2 and J is TRBJ2-1, with TRBD2 identical over 9 bases. V lost 0 bases and J lost 9; bases outside the gene matches: 6. Per the germline V gene, CDR1 is SGHTA and CDR2 is FQGNSA. The CDR3 has 15 amino acids. The CDR3 DNA sequence: TGTGCCAGCAGCTTAGCGATAGCGGGAGTCGGTGAGCAGTTCTTC. Translation: CASSLAIAGVGEQFF. Using reference TRBV7-2 and TRBJ2-1 for the parts outside the CDR3, the full variable domain is GAGVSQSPSNKVTEKGKDVELRCDPISGHTALYWYRQSLGQGLEFLIYFQGNSAPDKSGLPSDRFSAERTGGSVSTLTIQRTQQEDSAVYLCASSLAIAGVGEQFFGPGTRLTVL.